This record concerns one T cell receptor beta chain sequence. Its specificity is not known. This table comes from immunoSEQ multiplex PCR, and its TCRdb copy is limited to in-frame clones, with some not included. This table has roughly 100,000 clones, approximately 88% appearing once. This entry belongs to a study of T cell responses to AZD1222 COVID-19 vaccine. Notes on the study in general: Repertoires were obtained solely post-peak T cell response. Nearly half of spike-specific TCRs reportedly target variant regions that are unmutated in the B.1.351 and B.1.1.7 variants.

CDR1 is SNHLY and CDR2 is FYNNEI in the germline V gene. The CDR3 has 13 amino acids. Trimming left V 7 bases short and J 9 bases short, with 16 bases between. Source: peripheral blood, taken 28 days after the second AZD1222 dose. The chain carries TRBV2 and TRBJ2-1; possible D gene TRBD2, 5 bases. The TCR sequence derives from an adult who received the AZD1222 COVID-19 vaccine. The CDR3 bases are TGTGCCAGCAACCCCCGGGGTAGAGGTGAGCAGTTCTTC. This encodes CASNPRGRGEQFF.